Listed below are T cell receptor beta chains from one sample, sequenced in a study of shared clonotypes between healthy human individuals. Repertoires were generated with immunoSEQ multiplex PCR, while TCRdb's copy carries only in-frame clones and drops some. The data contain more than 1,200,000 clones, approximately 98.5% of them singletons. The specimen sequenced was naive CD4+ T cells sorted from blood. These receptor sequences come from a man aged 25 to 40 in good health. The CDR3 runs from the conserved cysteine through the conserved F or W. A D gene is named only where the DNA matches it firmly. Clone size is stated in some rows and not others, as once, few, many or a class when expanded.

V gene: TRBV7-7
D gene: NA
J gene: TRBJ2-2
clone size: NA
CDR3 DNA: TGTGCTAGCAGCTTCTCCGAAACGGGGGAGCTGTTTTTT
CDR3 protein: CASSFSETGELFF

V gene: TRBV5-8
D gene: NA
J gene: TRBJ1-2
clone size: NA
CDR3 DNA: TGTGCCAGCAGCTCCCAGGGGAAGGGTGACTACACCTTC
CDR3 protein: CASSSQGKGDYTF

V gene: TRBV27
D gene: TRBD1
J gene: TRBJ2-7
clone size: NA
CDR3 DNA: TGTGCCAGCAGTTCTAACAGGGGCCCGACGGAATTC
CDR3 protein: CASSSNRGPTEF

V gene: TRBV25-1
D gene: NA
J gene: TRBJ2-7
clone size: NA
CDR3 DNA: TGTGCCAGCAGCTGGGACTACGAGCAGTACTTC
CDR3 protein: CASSWDYEQYF

V gene: TRBV28
D gene: NA
J gene: TRBJ1-5
clone size: once
CDR3 DNA: TGTGCCAGCAGTTTAGGGCGTCGGCAGGGCCAAAGCAATCAGCCCCAGCATTTT
CDR3 protein: CASSLGRRQGQSNQPQHF

V gene: TRBV25-1
D gene: NA
J gene: TRBJ2-3
clone size: NA
CDR3 DNA: TGTGCCAGCAGGGGCCTTGATCCTAGCACAGATACGCAGTATTTT
CDR3 protein: CASRGLDPSTDTQYF

V gene: TRBV7-8
D gene: TRBD2
J gene: TRBJ2-1
clone size: NA
CDR3 DNA: TGTGCCAGCAGCCTGGGACTAGAAGGGTTCAATGAGCAGTTCTTC
CDR3 protein: CASSLGLEGFNEQFF

V gene: TRBV14
D gene: TRBD2
J gene: TRBJ2-3
clone size: NA
CDR3 DNA: TGTGCCAGCAGCCACGTCCCGGGACTAGCGGAGCAGTATTTT
CDR3 protein: CASSHVPGLAEQYF

V gene: TRBV28
D gene: TRBD1
J gene: TRBJ2-3
clone size: NA
CDR3 DNA: TGTGCCAGCAGTTTATCGGGACAGGGGGCGCATACAGATACGCAGTATTTT
CDR3 protein: CASSLSGQGAHTDTQYF

V gene: TRBV28
D gene: NA
J gene: TRBJ1-2
clone size: NA
CDR3 DNA: TGTGCCAGCAGTTCCTCAATTGTTGGCTACACCTTC
CDR3 protein: CASSSSIVGYTF

V gene: TRBV27
D gene: TRBD2
J gene: TRBJ2-3
clone size: NA
CDR3 DNA: TGTGCCAGCAAGCGACTAGCGGGAGTCACAGATACGCAGTATTTT
CDR3 protein: CASKRLAGVTDTQYF

V gene: TRBV6-5
D gene: TRBD1
J gene: TRBJ2-5
clone size: NA
CDR3 DNA: TGTGCCAGCAGCACAGGGGCGGGAGAGACCCAGTACTTC
CDR3 protein: CASSTGAGETQYF

V gene: TRBV6-1
D gene: TRBD1
J gene: TRBJ2-7
clone size: NA
CDR3 DNA: TGTGCCAGCAGTGCACGACAGGGGGACGAGCAGTACTTC
CDR3 protein: CASSARQGDEQYF

V gene: TRBV5-1
D gene: NA
J gene: TRBJ2-1
clone size: NA
CDR3 DNA: TGCGCCAGCAGCTTGGCTGCCAGCCATGAGCAGTTCTTC
CDR3 protein: CASSLAASHEQFF

V gene: TRBV18
D gene: NA
J gene: TRBJ1-1
clone size: NA
CDR3 DNA: TGTGCCAGTATACAGGGAATCTACACTGAAGCTTTCTTT
CDR3 protein: CASIQGIYTEAFF

V gene: TRBV7-2
D gene: NA
J gene: TRBJ2-1
clone size: NA
CDR3 DNA: TGTGCCAGCAGCTTAGCGCCTGGCGGGGTACAAAATGAGCAGTTCTTC
CDR3 protein: CASSLAPGGVQNEQFF

V gene: TRBV7-9
D gene: NA
J gene: TRBJ1-4
clone size: NA
CDR3 DNA: TGTGCCAGCAGGCGGACAGCAACTAATGAAAAACTGTTTTTT
CDR3 protein: CASRRTATNEKLFF

V gene: TRBV4-3
D gene: NA
J gene: TRBJ2-3
clone size: NA
CDR3 DNA: TGCGCCAGCAGCCAAGGGACGGGGGGCGGGACAGATACGCAGTATTTT
CDR3 protein: CASSQGTGGGTDTQYF

V gene: TRBV5-6
D gene: NA
J gene: TRBJ2-1
clone size: NA
CDR3 DNA: TGTGCCAGCAGCTTGGAGCGCCTCTACAATGAGCAGTTCTTC
CDR3 protein: CASSLERLYNEQFF

V gene: TRBV6-5
D gene: NA
J gene: TRBJ1-3
clone size: NA
CDR3 DNA: TGTGCCAGCAGTTACCAGATTGGAAACACCATATATTTT
CDR3 protein: CASSYQIGNTIYF

V gene: TRBV6-1
D gene: TRBD1
J gene: TRBJ1-5
clone size: NA
CDR3 DNA: TGTGCCAGCAGTGAATTGGGGACAGGGGAGGGTCTGCCCCAGCATTTT
CDR3 protein: CASSELGTGEGLPQHF

V gene: TRBV7-9
D gene: TRBD1
J gene: TRBJ1-4
clone size: NA
CDR3 DNA: TGTGCCAGCAGCCCCGGGACAGCCGGAGGGAGTGAAAAACTGTTTTTT
CDR3 protein: CASSPGTAGGSEKLFF

V gene: TRBV5-6
D gene: TRBD2
J gene: TRBJ2-3
clone size: once
CDR3 DNA: TGTGCCAGCAGCTCTAGCGGGAGGTCCGCAGATACGCAGTATTTT
CDR3 protein: CASSSSGRSADTQYF

V gene: TRBV5-4
D gene: TRBD1
J gene: TRBJ2-3
clone size: NA
CDR3 DNA: TGTGCCAGCAGCTTCGGACAGGCCACAGATACGCAGTATTTT
CDR3 protein: CASSFGQATDTQYF

V gene: TRBV11-2
D gene: TRBD1
J gene: TRBJ1-4
clone size: NA
CDR3 DNA: TGTGCCAGCAGCTTAGTGGGACAGGGCGCAACTAATGAAAAACTGTTTTTT
CDR3 protein: CASSLVGQGATNEKLFF

V gene: TRBV5-1
D gene: NA
J gene: TRBJ2-3
clone size: NA
CDR3 DNA: TGCGCCAGCAGCTTGAGCCAAAGCACAGATACGCAGTATTTT
CDR3 protein: CASSLSQSTDTQYF

V gene: TRBV4-2
D gene: NA
J gene: TRBJ2-4
clone size: NA
CDR3 DNA: TGTGCCAGCAGCCAAGCGACGGGTCACTTAGCCAAAAACATTCAGTACTTC
CDR3 protein: CASSQATGHLAKNIQYF

V gene: TRBV5-6
D gene: TRBD1
J gene: TRBJ1-2
clone size: NA
CDR3 DNA: TGTGCCAGCAGCTTGGGGGACAGGGGCTATGGCTACACCTTC
CDR3 protein: CASSLGDRGYGYTF

V gene: TRBV7-6
D gene: NA
J gene: TRBJ2-3
clone size: NA
CDR3 DNA: TGTGCCAGCAGCTTAGTAGATACGCAGTATTTT
CDR3 protein: CASSLVDTQYF

V gene: TRBV18
D gene: NA
J gene: TRBJ1-1
clone size: NA
CDR3 DNA: TGTGCCAGCTCACCACCTCCACAGGGGAACACTGAAGCTTTCTTT
CDR3 protein: CASSPPPQGNTEAFF

V gene: TRBV18
D gene: NA
J gene: TRBJ1-4
clone size: NA
CDR3 DNA: TGTGCCAGCTCACGGTTAAGCGGTGAAAAACTGTTTTTT
CDR3 protein: CASSRLSGEKLFF

V gene: TRBV5-1
D gene: NA
J gene: TRBJ2-6
clone size: NA
CDR3 DNA: TGCGCCAGCAGCTTGTCCAGGGGGGCTGGGGCCAACGTCCTGACTTTC
CDR3 protein: CASSLSRGAGANVLTF

V gene: TRBV5-1
D gene: TRBD1
J gene: TRBJ2-7
clone size: NA
CDR3 DNA: TGCGCCAGCAGGTCTTGGACAGGGAACTACGAGCAGTACTTC
CDR3 protein: CASRSWTGNYEQYF

V gene: TRBV28
D gene: TRBD1
J gene: TRBJ2-7
clone size: NA
CDR3 DNA: TGTGCCAGCGGGACAGGGAATTACGAGCAGTACTTC
CDR3 protein: CASGTGNYEQYF

V gene: TRBV19
D gene: NA
J gene: TRBJ1-5
clone size: NA
CDR3 DNA: TGTGCCAGTACGCACTCAACAGGGATAAATCAGCCCCAGCATTTT
CDR3 protein: CASTHSTGINQPQHF

V gene: TRBV7-9
D gene: TRBD1
J gene: TRBJ1-2
clone size: NA
CDR3 DNA: TGTGCCAGCAGCACCAGTTCGACAGGGAAGGCTGGCTACACCTTC
CDR3 protein: CASSTSSTGKAGYTF

V gene: TRBV5-1
D gene: NA
J gene: TRBJ2-1
clone size: NA
CDR3 DNA: TGCGCCAGCAGCTTGGGGGACCGCTCCTACAATGAGCAGTTCTTC
CDR3 protein: CASSLGDRSYNEQFF

V gene: TRBV19
D gene: TRBD1
J gene: TRBJ2-2
clone size: NA
CDR3 DNA: TGTGCCAGTCGTACAGGGACAGTCACCGGGGAGCTGTTTTTT
CDR3 protein: CASRTGTVTGELFF

V gene: TRBV28
D gene: NA
J gene: TRBJ1-5
clone size: NA
CDR3 DNA: TGTGCCAGCAGTTTATTGGTGTTGCCCCAGCATTTT
CDR3 protein: CASSLLVLPQHF

V gene: TRBV14
D gene: NA
J gene: TRBJ2-1
clone size: NA
CDR3 DNA: TGTGCCAGCAGCCAGATAGAGTTTAGCTCCTACAATGAGCAGTTCTTC
CDR3 protein: CASSQIEFSSYNEQFF

V gene: TRBV10-3
D gene: TRBD1
J gene: TRBJ1-2
clone size: once
CDR3 DNA: TGTGCCATCAGTGAGGGGACAGGTAACTATGGCTACACCTTC
CDR3 protein: CAISEGTGNYGYTF

V gene: TRBV9
D gene: TRBD1
J gene: TRBJ1-2
clone size: NA
CDR3 DNA: TGTGCCAGCAGCGTACCGGGACAGGGTCGCCGTAGCTTC
CDR3 protein: CASSVPGQGRRSF

V gene: TRBV5-4
D gene: TRBD1
J gene: TRBJ1-4
clone size: NA
CDR3 DNA: TGTGCCAGCAGCTTGCAGGGGGCTTTTGAAAAACTGTTTTTT
CDR3 protein: CASSLQGAFEKLFF

V gene: TRBV4-1
D gene: TRBD1
J gene: TRBJ1-2
clone size: NA
CDR3 DNA: TGCGCCAGCAGCCAAGATATCGGAGGGGGCAATAACTATGGCTACACCTTC
CDR3 protein: CASSQDIGGGNNYGYTF

V gene: TRBV29-1
D gene: NA
J gene: TRBJ2-1
clone size: NA
CDR3 DNA: TGCAGCGGAGCGGGACAGGACTCCTACAATGAGCAGTTCTTC
CDR3 protein: CSGAGQDSYNEQFF

V gene: TRBV6-5
D gene: NA
J gene: TRBJ2-1
clone size: NA
CDR3 DNA: TGTGCCAGCAGTGTATCGACGGAGTGGAATGAGCAGTTCTTC
CDR3 protein: CASSVSTEWNEQFF

V gene: TRBV5-1
D gene: TRBD1
J gene: TRBJ1-2
clone size: NA
CDR3 DNA: TGCGCCAGCAGGCCAGGGGGATACTATGGCTACACCTTC
CDR3 protein: CASRPGGYYGYTF

V gene: TRBV7-9
D gene: NA
J gene: TRBJ1-5
clone size: NA
CDR3 DNA: TGTGCCAGCAGCTTAGAAGGGTGGCATCAGCCCCAGCATTTT
CDR3 protein: CASSLEGWHQPQHF

V gene: TRBV18
D gene: TRBD2
J gene: TRBJ2-3
clone size: NA
CDR3 DNA: TGTGCCAGCTCACCGGGGCCGGGACTAGCGGGCCCAGATACGCAGTATTTT
CDR3 protein: CASSPGPGLAGPDTQYF

V gene: TRBV2
D gene: NA
J gene: TRBJ2-7
clone size: NA
CDR3 DNA: TGTGCCAGCAGTAGGGACAAAGCCTACGAGCAGTACTTC
CDR3 protein: CASSRDKAYEQYF

V gene: TRBV27
D gene: TRBD2
J gene: TRBJ2-7
clone size: NA
CDR3 DNA: TGTGCCAGCAGTCCCCAACCTAGCGGGAACGGCTACGAGCAGTACTTC
CDR3 protein: CASSPQPSGNGYEQYF

V gene: TRBV11-3
D gene: NA
J gene: TRBJ1-1
clone size: NA
CDR3 DNA: TGTGCCAGCAGTAAGACAGGCCGGAACACTGAAGCTTTCTTT
CDR3 protein: CASSKTGRNTEAFF

V gene: TRBV4-1
D gene: TRBD2
J gene: TRBJ2-5
clone size: NA
CDR3 DNA: TGCGCCAGCAGCCAAGAGGGCGAGCGGGAGGATGCCCAGTACTTC
CDR3 protein: CASSQEGEREDAQYF

V gene: TRBV12-5
D gene: NA
J gene: TRBJ2-3
clone size: NA
CDR3 DNA: TGTGCTAGTGGTCTGGGGGGGCCCACAGATACGCAGTATTTT
CDR3 protein: CASGLGGPTDTQYF

V gene: TRBV4-1
D gene: TRBD2
J gene: TRBJ2-7
clone size: NA
CDR3 DNA: TGCGCCAGCAGCCAGGACCCGACTAGCGGGAGCCGGGGCGAGCAGTACTTC
CDR3 protein: CASSQDPTSGSRGEQYF